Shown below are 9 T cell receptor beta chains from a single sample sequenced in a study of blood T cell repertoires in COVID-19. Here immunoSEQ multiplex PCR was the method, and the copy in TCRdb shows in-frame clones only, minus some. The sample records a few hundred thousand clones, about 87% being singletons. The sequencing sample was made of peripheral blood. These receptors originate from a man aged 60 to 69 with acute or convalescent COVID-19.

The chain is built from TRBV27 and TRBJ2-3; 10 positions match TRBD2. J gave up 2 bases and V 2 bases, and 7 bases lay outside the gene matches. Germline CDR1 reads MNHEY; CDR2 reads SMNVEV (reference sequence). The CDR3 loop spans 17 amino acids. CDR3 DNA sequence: TGTGCCAGCAGTTTAAGGCGCCTAGCGGGGGCCACAGATACGCAGTATTTT. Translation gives CASSLRRLAGATDTQYF.

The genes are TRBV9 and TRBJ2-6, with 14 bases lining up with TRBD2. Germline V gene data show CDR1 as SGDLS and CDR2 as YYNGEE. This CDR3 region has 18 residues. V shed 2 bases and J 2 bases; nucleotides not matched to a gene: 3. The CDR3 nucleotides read TGTGCCAGCAGCGTCCTGACTAGCGGGGGGGCTGGGGCCAACGTCCTGACTTTC. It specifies CASSVLTSGGAGANVLTF.

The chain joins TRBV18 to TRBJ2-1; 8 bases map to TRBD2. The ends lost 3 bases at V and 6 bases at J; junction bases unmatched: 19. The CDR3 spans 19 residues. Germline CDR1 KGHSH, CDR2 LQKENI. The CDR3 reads CASSPMLGTGGLRSNEQFF. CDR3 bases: TGTGCCAGCTCACCTATGCTCGGGACGGGGGGGCTCCGGTCCAATGAGCAGTTCTTC.

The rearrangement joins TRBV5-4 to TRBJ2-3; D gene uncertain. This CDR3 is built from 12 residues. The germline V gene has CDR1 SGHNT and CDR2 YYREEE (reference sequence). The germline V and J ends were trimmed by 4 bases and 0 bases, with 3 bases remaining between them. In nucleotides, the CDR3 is TGTGCCAGCAGCCCGAGCACAGATACGCAGTATTTT. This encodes CASSPSTDTQYF. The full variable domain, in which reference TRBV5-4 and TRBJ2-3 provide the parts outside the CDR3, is ETGVTQSPTHLIKTRGQQVTLRCSSQSGHNTVSWYQQALGQGPQFIFQYYREEENGRGNFPPRFSGLQFPNYSSELNVNALELDDSALYLCASSPSTDTQYFGPGTRLTVL.

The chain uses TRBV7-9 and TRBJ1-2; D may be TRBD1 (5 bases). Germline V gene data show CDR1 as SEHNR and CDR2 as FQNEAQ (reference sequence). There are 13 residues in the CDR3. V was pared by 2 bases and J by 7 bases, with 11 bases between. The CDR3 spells CASSLRRDSGYTF. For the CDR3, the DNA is TGTGCCAGCAGCTTACGCAGGGACTCTGGCTACACCTTC.

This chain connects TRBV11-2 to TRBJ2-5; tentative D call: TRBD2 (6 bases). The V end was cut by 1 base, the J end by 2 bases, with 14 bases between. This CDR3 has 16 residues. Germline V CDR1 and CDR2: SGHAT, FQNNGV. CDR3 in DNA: TGTGCCAGCAGCTTAGGGCGGGGACCAAATCAAGAGACCCAGTACTTC. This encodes CASSLGRGPNQETQYF. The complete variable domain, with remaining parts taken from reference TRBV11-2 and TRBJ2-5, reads EAGVAQSPRYKIIEKRQSVAFWCNPISGHATLYWYQQILGQGPKLLIQFQNNGVVDDSQLPKDRFSAERLKGVDSTLKIQPAKLEDSAVYLCASSLGRGPNQETQYFGPGTRLLVL.

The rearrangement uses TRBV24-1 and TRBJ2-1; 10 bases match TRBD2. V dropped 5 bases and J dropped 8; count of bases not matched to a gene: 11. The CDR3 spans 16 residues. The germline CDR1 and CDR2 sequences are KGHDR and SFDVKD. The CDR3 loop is CATSGWGTSEIHEQFF. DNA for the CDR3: TGTGCCACCAGTGGATGGGGGACTAGCGAGATCCATGAGCAGTTCTTC.

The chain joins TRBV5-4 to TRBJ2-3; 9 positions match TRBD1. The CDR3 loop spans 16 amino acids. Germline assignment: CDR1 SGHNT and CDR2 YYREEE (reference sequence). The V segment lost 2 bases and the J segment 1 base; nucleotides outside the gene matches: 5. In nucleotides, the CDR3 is TGTGCCAGCAGCTTTGTTTGGACAGGGGGCACAGATACGCAGTATTTT. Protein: CASSFVWTGGTDTQYF.

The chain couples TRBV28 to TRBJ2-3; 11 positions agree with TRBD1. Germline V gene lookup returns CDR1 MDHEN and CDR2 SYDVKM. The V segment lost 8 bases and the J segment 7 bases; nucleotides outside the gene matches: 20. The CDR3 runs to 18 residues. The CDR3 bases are TGTGCCAGCCGCCCCTTCCCGGACAGGGGGCTTGATAGGAATACGCAGTATTTT. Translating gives CASRPFPDRGLDRNTQYF.